Presented here are 10 T cell receptor beta chains from one specimen sequenced in a study of blood T cell repertoires in COVID-19. The protocol was immunoSEQ multiplex PCR, while the TCRdb copy is restricted to in-frame clones and leaves out a portion. This sample has some 210,000 clones; 92% occur once, and the top ten carry 1% to 1.5%. The sample taken for sequencing was peripheral blood. The receptors derive from a man aged 25-45 years with acute or convalescent COVID-19.

The rearrangement links TRBV28 to TRBJ2-7, with 7 bases identical to TRBD1. There are 16 residues in the CDR3. V was pared by 6 bases and J by 0 bases, with 11 bases of the junction left unmatched. CDR1 and CDR2 from the germline V gene are MDHEN and SYDVKM. CDR3 sequence: CASRTGGQASSYEQYF. CDR3 nucleotide sequence: TGTGCCAGCAGGACGGGTGGACAGGCGAGCTCCTACGAGCAGTACTTC.

The CDR3 loop is CASTTPGGETQYF. The CDR3 coding sequence is TGTGCCAGCACTACCCCGGGTGGGGAGACCCAGTACTTC. The chain uses TRBV27 and TRBJ2-5; no firm D call. The germline V gene has CDR1 MNHEY and CDR2 SMNVEV (reference sequence). The CDR3 totals 13 residues. V dropped 7 bases and J dropped 5 bases, with 14 bases sitting between them.

The CDR3 region is CASSHTLGPRPHEQFF. The DNA of the CDR3 is TGTGCCAGCAGCCACACACTAGGTCCCCGTCCCCATGAGCAGTTCTTC. This sequence joins TRBV11-1 and TRBJ2-1, with D possibly being TRBD2 (5 bases). V gave up 5 bases and J gave up 8 bases, with 22 bases separating them. CDR3 size: 16 residues. Germline V CDR1 and CDR2: SGHAT, FQDESV (reference sequence).

This rearrangement joins TRBV27 to TRBJ2-7, with 15 bases matching TRBD2. V trimming: 4 bases; J trimming: 4 bases; junction bases outside the gene matches: 14. Germline values: CDR1 MNHEY, CDR2 SMNVEV (reference sequence). The length of the CDR3 is 19 residues. The DNA of the CDR3 is TGTGCCAGCAGTTCGAACACCGGGACTAGCGGGGGGCGAGTTTACGAGCAGTACTTC. This codes for CASSSNTGTSGGRVYEQYF.

The chain is built from TRBV5-1 and TRBJ2-7; the D gene is possibly TRBD1 (5 bases). Germline V CDR1 and CDR2: SGHRS, YFSETQ. CDR3 size: 15 residues. Trimming took off 4 bases at V and 2 bases at J, with 16 bases between the two ends. The CDR3: CASSVESGFTYEQYF. The DNA of the CDR3 is TGCGCCAGCAGCGTTGAATCAGGGTTTACCTACGAGCAGTACTTC.

The chain has TRBV29-1 and TRBJ1-2, with a weak D call TRBD1 (5 bases). The CDR3 has 12 amino acids. The germline gives CDR1 SQVTM, CDR2 ANQGSEA. Trimming removed 2 bases at V and 5 bases at J, with 9 bases between. CDR3 residues: CSVERPGYGYTF. Here the CDR3 DNA reads TGCAGCGTTGAAAGGCCAGGGTATGGCTACACCTTC. The full variable domain, its missing parts supplied by reference TRBV29-1 and TRBJ1-2, is SAVISQKPSRDICQRGTSLTIQCQVDSQVTMMFWYRQQPGQSLTLIATANQGSEATYESGFVIDKFPISRPNLTFSTLTVSNMSPEDSSIYLCSVERPGYGYTFGSGTRLTVV.

CDR3 in amino acids: CASSLIGGPSTDTQYF. For the CDR3, the DNA is TGTGCCAGCAGCTTAATCGGAGGACCTAGCACAGATACGCAGTATTTT. The V and J genes are TRBV7-9 and TRBJ2-3, with D maybe TRBD2 (5 bases). Germline V CDR1 and CDR2: SEHNR, FQNEAQ (reference sequence). The CDR3 is made up of 16 amino acids. The V and J ends lost 2 bases and 0 bases respectively, with 12 bases between them.

The V call is TRBV6-1, the J call TRBJ1-6; 7 nucleotides match TRBD1. The CDR3 loop spans 15 amino acids. Germline CDR1 is MNHNS and CDR2 is SASEGT. The junction had 7 bases not matched to a gene; V was cut back by 1 base and J by 10 bases. As DNA, the CDR3 is TGTGCCAGCAGTGAAGGCAAGGGGGCGAGATCACCCCTCCACTTT. Its protein product is CASSEGKGARSPLHF.

In DNA, the CDR3 is TGTGCCAGCAGTTTAACTAGAGGTGAGCAGTTCTTC. Protein sequence: CASSLTRGEQFF. The chain couples TRBV12-3 or TRBV12-4 to TRBJ2-1; maybe TRBD2 (5 bases). V was clipped by 2 bases and J by 9 bases, with 8 bases between them. CDR3 length: 12 residues.

This clone was detected only once. The rearrangement uses TRBV7-8 and TRBJ2-3, with 8 bases that match TRBD1. The V and J ends lost 5 bases and 8 bases, in that order; junction bases with no gene match: 21. The length of the CDR3 is 18 residues. CDR1 and CDR2 from the germline V gene are SGHVS and FQNEAQ. DNA for the CDR3: TGTGCCAGCAGCCCCAGGCTGGTTCGCGCAACGGACAGGGTTACGCAGTATTTT. Its protein product is CASSPRLVRATDRVTQYF.